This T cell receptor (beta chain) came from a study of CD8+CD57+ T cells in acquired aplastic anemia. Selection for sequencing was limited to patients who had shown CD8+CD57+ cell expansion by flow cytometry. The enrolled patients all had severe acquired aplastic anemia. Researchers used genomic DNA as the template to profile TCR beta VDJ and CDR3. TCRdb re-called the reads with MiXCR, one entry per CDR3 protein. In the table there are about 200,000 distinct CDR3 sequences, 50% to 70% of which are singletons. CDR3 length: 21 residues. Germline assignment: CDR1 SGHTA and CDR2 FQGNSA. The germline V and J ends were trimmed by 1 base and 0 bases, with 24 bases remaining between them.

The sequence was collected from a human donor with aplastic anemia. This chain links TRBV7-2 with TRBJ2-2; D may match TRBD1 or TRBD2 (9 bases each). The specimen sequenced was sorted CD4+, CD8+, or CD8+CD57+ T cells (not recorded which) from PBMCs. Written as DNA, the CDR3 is TGTGCCAGCAGCTTAGATCGTCCGCTAGCGGGACAGGGTGCGAACACCGGGGAGCTGTTTTTT. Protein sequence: CASSLDRPLAGQGANTGELFF.